This T cell receptor beta chain was retrieved from a study of T cells after yellow fever vaccination. This clonotype was counted at least ten times. As yet, its antigen is unknown. In making TCR cDNA, 5'RACE template switching added a universal primer site and UMIs to it. TCRdb ran MiXCR on the 5' RACE reads and lists one entry per CDR3 protein. The sample holds some 240,000 distinct CDR3 sequences, about 3.9% seen once. General study findings and limits: Weaker, the secondary response peaked sooner, at day 5 versus 15. Contamination of FACS-sorted repertoires by abundant clonotypes from the bulk population could occur. A large majority of primary-vaccination clones showed up again after the booster (about 97% CD4, around 85% CD8).

Germline CDR1 and CDR2: SNHLY and FYNNEI. With 2 bases clipped from V and 16 bases from J, the junction kept 5 bases outside the gene matches. This CDR3 is built from 12 residues. The clonotype was recovered from a man aged 18 to 35 who received the YFV17D yellow fever vaccine. Sequencing was performed on PBMCs, taken 15 days after the yellow fever booster vaccination. The chain joins TRBV2 to TRBJ2-1; 10 nucleotides match TRBD1. Here the CDR3 reads CASSESGQGVFF. The DNA for the CDR3 is TGTGCCAGCAGTGAATCCGGACAGGGGGTATTCTTC.